This T cell receptor (beta chain) was obtained from a study of T-cell memory formation after mild COVID-19. Trimming took 7 bases from V and 8 from J; bases not matched to a gene: 6. CDR3 length: 12 residues. Germline V CDR1 and CDR2: SQVTM, ANQGSEA. This clonotype was seen ten or more times. TCRdb recomputed calls from the 5' RACE reads with MiXCR, one row per CDR3 protein. The sample consists of about 410,000 distinct CDR3 sequences, more than 20% of them appearing once. This receptor was taken from an adult woman who had mild COVID-19 (a few samples of this study predate the infection). Cell type and time point are not known. Sequenced: PBMCs or a T cell subset sorted from them (not recorded which). V is TRBV29-1 and J is TRBJ2-1; TRBD1 aligns across 9 bases. The CDR3 nucleotides are TGCAGCGCCCGGACAGGGGAGTATGAGCAGTTCTTC. The encoded protein is CSARTGEYEQFF.